These 2 T cell receptor beta chains were sequenced from one sample in a study of CD8+ T cells in alopecia areata. Researchers sorted pooled cutaneous lymph node cells on the basis of CD4, CD8alpha, NKG2D, NKG2ACE and other markers. Reverse transcription of extracted RNA yielded cDNA, which provided the sequencing template. Produced via immunoSEQ multiplex PCR; TCRdb's table is partial and in-frame only. The sample has over 250,000 clones, none seen only once. Source material: CD4+ T cells sorted from a lymph node. The receptors originated from a C3H/HeJ mouse with alopecia areata. MHC haplotype: H2-k.

This clone was seen a handful of times. Any gene name here is a mouse gene name. The read terminates 4 residues before the CDR3 end, so the remaining end is supplied by the germline J gene. The chain links TRBV5 to TRBJ2-2, with D tentatively TRBD1 (6 bases). V gave up 7 bases and J gave up 0 bases, with 9 bases separating them. This CDR3 spans 14 amino acids. Germline lookup yields CDR1 LGHNA and CDR2 YNLKQL (reference sequence). The CDR3 protein is CASTRGTNTGQLYF. Incomplete CDR3 DNA: TGTGCCAGCACCAGGGGTACAAACACCGGG.

This clone was counted a few times. Genes and germline come from the mouse. The read is 4 residues too short to cover the CDR3 end, so that end is filled in from the germline J gene. This sequence joins TRBV5 and TRBJ2-1, with 9 bases lining up with TRBD2. Per germline, CDR1 LGHNA and CDR2 YNLKQL (reference sequence). The CDR3 is 15 amino acids. With 4 bases clipped from V and 4 bases from J, the junction kept 5 bases outside the gene matches. The CDR3 is CASSLPGLGYAEQFF. The DNA read from the CDR3 is TGTGCCAGCAGCCTCCCGGGACTGGGATATGCT.